This T cell receptor beta chain is from a study of T cells in Graves' hyperthyroidism and ophthalmopathy. This clonotype has at least ten counts. The ends were cut back, 3 bases at V and 3 bases at J, with 10 bases in the middle. This CDR3 has 13 amino acids. The V gene's germline CDR1 is GTSNPN and CDR2 SVGIG (reference sequence). Patients were aged 18 to 65, had disease duration under 2 months, and had newly diagnosed hyperthyroidism. RNA transcripts served as the template for amplifying TCR beta CDR3 regions. TCR CDR3 underwent first-round RT-PCR with the HTBI primer set. TCRdb reprocessed the multiplex PCR reads with MiXCR, giving one entry per CDR3 protein. The sample yields around 600,000 distinct CDR3 sequences, less than 20% seen once.

The specimen was blood. This sequence was found in a woman in her thirties with Graves' hyperthyroidism. The rearrangement uses TRBV30 and TRBJ2-3; the D is unclear. In DNA, the CDR3 is TGTGCCTGGAGCTTGACGCAGACAGATACGCAGTATTTT. Amino acids: CAWSLTQTDTQYF.